Listed below are T cell receptor beta chains from one sample, sequenced in a study of T cell responses to AZD1222 COVID-19 vaccine. Only in-frame clones appear in the TCRdb table, and some are missing; sequencing was by immunoSEQ multiplex PCR. The sample contains over 130,000 clones, 75% to 95% of which appear only once. The material sequenced was peripheral blood, taken 28 days after the second dose of the MenACWY control vaccine. The receptor source for this set is an adult who received the MenACWY meningococcal vaccine as a control. Each CDR3 is given with its conserved first and last residue. A D gene is named only where the DNA matches it firmly. Size values are once, few and many counts, or a class for expanded clones, and some rows have none.

d_gene,v_gene,j_gene,abundance,len,CDR3nt,CDR3aa
NA,TRBV3-1/TRBV3-2,TRBJ1-4,NA,15,TGTGCCAGCAGTGATAGGACGGCAGGTAATGAAAAACTGTTTTTT,CASSDRTAGNEKLFF
NA,TRBV28,TRBJ1-6,NA,15,TGTGCCAGCACCGAGGGGGGCTTCGATAATTCACCCCTCCACTTT,CASTEGGFDNSPLHF
NA,TRBV20-1,TRBJ1-5,NA,12,TGCAGTGCTAGTAGGGCATGGCAGCCCCAGCATTTT,CSASRAWQPQHF
TRBD1,TRBV9,TRBJ2-2,NA,18,TGTGCCAGCAGCCAGGACCCGAGGACAGGGGCATGGACCGGGGAGCTGTTTTTT,CASSQDPRTGAWTGELFF
NA,TRBV19,TRBJ1-1,NA,14,TGTGCCAGTAGAGCAGGGGTAGAAAACACTGAAGCTTTCTTT,CASRAGVENTEAFF
NA,TRBV21-1,TRBJ2-1,NA,18,TGTGCCAGCCCCGCTGGTCGTGCGTGGACAGCTGGATACAATGAGCAGTTCTTC,CASPAGRAWTAGYNEQFF
NA,TRBV29-1,TRBJ2-2,few,12,TGCAGCATCCGAAAGGACACCGGGGAGCTGTTTTTT,CSIRKDTGELFF
NA,TRBV30,TRBJ1-1,NA,13,TGTGCCTGGACGAGGGGCAGTAACACTGAAGCTTTCTTT,CAWTRGSNTEAFF
NA,TRBV5-6,TRBJ2-7,NA,13,TGTGCCAGCAGCCCCCTTTGGGGCTACGAGCAGTACTTC,CASSPLWGYEQYF
TRBD1,TRBV9,TRBJ2-5,NA,15,TGTGCCAGCAGCGCAACAGGGGGCGCGGGAGAGACCCAGTACTTC,CASSATGGAGETQYF
NA,TRBV25-1,TRBJ1-6,NA,16,TGTGCCAGCAGGGCTCGAGGGAGCTCCTATAATTCACCCCTCCACTTT,CASRARGSSYNSPLHF
NA,TRBV5-1,TRBJ1-6,NA,15,TGCGCCAGCAGCTTGGGGAATTGGGATAATTCACCCCTCCACTTT,CASSLGNWDNSPLHF
NA,TRBV27,TRBJ2-7,once,13,TGTGCCAGCAGATTTGGACCGAACTACGAGCAGTACTTC,CASRFGPNYEQYF
TRBD2,TRBV7-3,TRBJ2-3,NA,20,TGTGCCAGCAGCATCTGGGGACCCTCGGCGCGCGGGGGGGGTCAGGATACGCAGTATTTT,CASSIWGPSARGGGQDTQYF
NA,TRBV5-6,TRBJ2-7,NA,13,TGTGCCAGCAGCCGCTCAGGGGTGCGCGAGCAGTACTTC,CASSRSGVREQYF
NA,TRBV11-2,TRBJ1-5,NA,16,TGTGCCAGCAGCTTAGATCCAGGGCAAGGCAATCAGCCCCAGCATTTT,CASSLDPGQGNQPQHF
TRBD2,TRBV7-9,TRBJ2-1,NA,18,TGTGCCAGCAGCTTATTGGGACTAGCGGGAGTCGGCTACAATGAGCAGTTCTTC,CASSLLGLAGVGYNEQFF
TRBD1,TRBV7-2,TRBJ1-4,NA,15,TGTGCCAGCAGCTTAGGGGGACAGGGGGGTGAAAAACTGTTTTTT,CASSLGGQGGEKLFF
NA,TRBV6-2/TRBV6-3,TRBJ1-6,NA,15,TGTGCCAGCAGTTACCAGAGCTCCTATAATTCACCCCTCCACTTT,CASSYQSSYNSPLHF
TRBD2,TRBV5-4,TRBJ2-7,NA,16,TGTGCCAGCAGCCAGGACCCCGGGACTAGCGGATACGAGCAGTACTTC,CASSQDPGTSGYEQYF
NA,TRBV29-1,TRBJ2-7,NA,12,TGCAGCGTACGAGGCGGGAACTACGAGCAGTACTTC,CSVRGGNYEQYF
NA,TRBV28,TRBJ2-5,NA,13,TGTGCCAGCAGCGGGACACTCCAAGAGACCCAGTACTTC,CASSGTLQETQYF
TRBD1,TRBV14,TRBJ2-7,NA,15,TGTGCCAGCAGCCGCCGGAGGACAGGGCCTCCCGAGCAGTACTTC,CASSRRRTGPPEQYF
NA,TRBV11-3,TRBJ2-2,NA,11,TGTGCCAGCAGCCTAGAGGGGGAGCTGTTTTTT,CASSLEGELFF
TRBD1,TRBV5-1,TRBJ2-2,NA,17,TGCGCCAGCAGCTTGAGAGACAGGGGCCTAAACACCGGGGAGCTGTTTTTT,CASSLRDRGLNTGELFF
NA,TRBV6-2/TRBV6-3,TRBJ1-1,once,13,TGTGCCAGCAGTTACGTTTTAGACACTGAAGCTTTCTTT,CASSYVLDTEAFF
NA,TRBV5-6,TRBJ1-3,NA,17,TGTGCCAGCAGCTTCCGATCGACAGGCCACTCTGGAAACACCATATATTTT,CASSFRSTGHSGNTIYF
NA,TRBV5-1,TRBJ1-3,few,13,TGCGCCAGCAGCAGCCAGTCCGGAAACACCATATATTTT,CASSSQSGNTIYF